This TCR beta chain was identified during a study of T cell clones after liver transplantation. Clones were sequenced by immunoSEQ multiplex PCR, and TCRdb holds only the in-frame ones, with some missing. The sample lists tens of thousands of clones, over 80% occurring once. With V trimmed by 4 bases and J by 5 bases, 4 bases remained unmatched. This CDR3 has 13 residues. Germline CDR1 is WSHSY and CDR2 is SAAADI. The input for sequencing was CD4+ T cells from blood, taken 45 to 46 months after liver transplant. The V gene is TRBV10-2, the J gene TRBJ2-7, with TRBD1 identical over 8 bases. The receptor comes from a human patient who received a liver transplant. The graft donor may have contributed some T cells. In DNA form, the CDR3 reads TGCGCCAGCAGTGGACAGGGGTTCCACGAGCAGTACTTC. As protein: CASSGQGFHEQYF.